These T cell receptor beta chains were read from a single sample in a study of T cell repertoires in cytomegalovirus infection. One entry per CDR3 protein results from TCRdb running MiXCR on the reads. The sample has 250,000 to 300,000 distinct CDR3 sequences; 12% to 15% are singletons. Material for sequencing was PBMCs. The receptors shown here come from a human donor in good health (CMV status not recorded). Some clones in this sample may be carry-over from other donors' samples. Each CDR3 is given with its conserved first and last residue. Each record gives: CDR3 DNA, CDR3 protein, J gene, V gene, D gene, clone size. A D gene is named only where the DNA matches it firmly. Only some rows state a clone size, as once, few, many or a class for expanded clones.

cdr3_nt: TGTGCCAGCAAGGCGGGAGGCACAGATACGCAGTATTTT
cdr3_aa: CASKAGGTDTQYF
j_call: TRBJ2-3
v_call: TRBV5-4
d_call: TRBD2
clone_size: few

cdr3_nt: TGTGCCAGCAGCACCCGTCCTACAGGGACTCTTAATCAGCCCCAGCATTTT
cdr3_aa: CASSTRPTGTLNQPQHF
j_call: TRBJ1-5
v_call: TRBV6-2/TRBV6-3
d_call: -
clone_size: -

cdr3_nt: TGCGCCAGCAGCTTGAAGGGGCTGCAGTACTTC
cdr3_aa: CASSLKGLQYF
j_call: TRBJ2-7
v_call: TRBV5-1
d_call: -
clone_size: few

cdr3_nt: TGTGCCAGCAGCCACAACACAGATACGCAGTATTTT
cdr3_aa: CASSHNTDTQYF
j_call: TRBJ2-3
v_call: TRBV5-4
d_call: -
clone_size: medium-sized

cdr3_nt: TGTGCCAGTAGTATTCAACAGGCGGGTACCGGGGAGCTGTTTTTT
cdr3_aa: CASSIQQAGTGELFF
j_call: TRBJ2-2
v_call: TRBV19
d_call: -
clone_size: few

cdr3_nt: TGTGCCAGCACCCTAGCGGGTGAATATACGCAGTATTTT
cdr3_aa: CASTLAGEYTQYF
j_call: TRBJ2-3
v_call: TRBV2
d_call: TRBD2
clone_size: -

cdr3_nt: TGTGCCAGCAGACACCGGGATCGCCTCGTTAATACGCAGTATTTT
cdr3_aa: CASRHRDRLVNTQYF
j_call: TRBJ2-3
v_call: TRBV6-2/TRBV6-3
d_call: -
clone_size: few

cdr3_nt: TGTGCCAGCAGTTTTCCGGACAGGGACAATGAGCAGTTCTTC
cdr3_aa: CASSFPDRDNEQFF
j_call: TRBJ2-1
v_call: TRBV12-3/TRBV12-4
d_call: TRBD1
clone_size: -

cdr3_nt: TGTGCCAGCAGCCCCACAGGGAACACTGAAGCTTTCTTT
cdr3_aa: CASSPTGNTEAFF
j_call: TRBJ1-1
v_call: TRBV7-3
d_call: -
clone_size: many

cdr3_nt: TGTGCCAGCAGTCGCCGGGAGTACGCGAACACCGGGGAGCTGTTTTTT
cdr3_aa: CASSRREYANTGELFF
j_call: TRBJ2-2
v_call: TRBV6-4
d_call: -
clone_size: few

cdr3_nt: TGTGCCAGCAGCCACGGGATGGGTTCGGAAGCTTTCTTT
cdr3_aa: CASSHGMGSEAFF
j_call: TRBJ1-1
v_call: TRBV3-1
d_call: -
clone_size: few

cdr3_nt: TGTGCCAGCAGCTTATGGGGACAGGGAGGTGAAAAACTGTTTTTT
cdr3_aa: CASSLWGQGGEKLFF
j_call: TRBJ1-4
v_call: TRBV7-2
d_call: TRBD1
clone_size: many

cdr3_nt: TGTGCCAGCAGCATGGGACGGATTAATGAAAAACTGTTTTTT
cdr3_aa: CASSMGRINEKLFF
j_call: TRBJ1-4
v_call: TRBV7-9
d_call: -
clone_size: many